A selection of T cell receptor beta chains follows, all from one sample in a study of T cells in Graves' hyperthyroidism and ophthalmopathy. TCRdb used MiXCR to reprocess the multiplex PCR reads, holding one entry per CDR3 protein. Among roughly 740,000 distinct CDR3 sequences listed, roughly 15% were seen once. Sequencing was performed on blood. These TCRs come from a young man with Graves' hyperthyroidism. The CDR3 runs from the conserved cysteine through the conserved F or W. The D gene is left open where the match is weak. Size is stated for part of the rows, as once, few or many counts, or as a class when the clone is expanded.

V gene,D gene,clone size,J gene,CDR3 protein
TRBV28,.,many,TRBJ2-5,CASSPDSSAQETQYF
TRBV6-1,.,many,TRBJ2-1,CASSDEGGYNEQFF
TRBV4-2,.,.,TRBJ1-5,CASSAFRDQPQHF
TRBV20-1,TRBD2,few,TRBJ2-1,CSAPPPREGRNEQFF
TRBV29-1,.,many,TRBJ2-3,CSVEPRADTQYF
TRBV28,.,many,TRBJ1-3,CASSQWTDGNTIYF
TRBV5-1,.,.,TRBJ2-1,CASSILGFDNEQFF
TRBV7-3,TRBD2,.,TRBJ2-2,CASSLTSGGTGELFF
TRBV20-1,.,many,TRBJ1-1,CSARDRTRGFTEAFF
TRBV6-2/TRBV6-3,TRBD2,few,TRBJ2-7,CASSEAGVVVEQYF
TRBV3-1,.,.,TRBJ2-7,CASSQGSRGDEQYF
TRBV30,.,many,TRBJ1-2,CAWMRWGYGYTF
TRBV25-1,.,.,TRBJ1-6,CASSEYKGGSPLHF
TRBV7-9,.,many,TRBJ2-1,CASSFLDEQFF
TRBV12-3/TRBV12-4,.,.,TRBJ1-5,CASSFMAGGNQPQHF
TRBV27,TRBD1,.,TRBJ2-7,CASSLSPGQGAGEQYF
TRBV30,TRBD1,many,TRBJ1-1,CAYLTGVLTEAFF
TRBV20-1,.,.,TRBJ2-7,CSASLGDEQYF
TRBV11-3,.,many,TRBJ2-7,CASSSRDGASYEQYF
TRBV3-1,TRBD2,.,TRBJ2-1,CASSRGLAGFTYNEQFF
TRBV6-1,.,.,TRBJ1-2,CASSEGGRDYTF
TRBV18,TRBD1,.,TRBJ2-7,CASSTGQHYEQYF
TRBV18,.,medium-sized,TRBJ1-1,CASSRGATEAFF
TRBV10-3,.,many,TRBJ2-5,CAMSDGSGRYF
TRBV3-1,.,.,TRBJ2-4,CASAGEAKNIQYF
TRBV9,.,.,TRBJ2-7,CASSVAGLAGRYEQYF
TRBV5-1,.,few,TRBJ2-7,CASRGDITSYEQYF
TRBV10-3,.,many,TRBJ2-1,CAISETKSGRTYNEQFF
TRBV10-3,.,few,TRBJ2-7,CAISDTGVFYEQYF
TRBV20-1,TRBD1,.,TRBJ2-7,CSASSGQGIEEQYF
TRBV7-2,TRBD1,.,TRBJ2-1,CASSLQGLRGEQFF
TRBV7-8,TRBD2,many,TRBJ2-1,CASSYPGGSMVRNEQFF
TRBV29-1,TRBD2,.,TRBJ2-3,CSVAAGAGDTQYF
TRBV2,.,many,TRBJ2-1,CASEAIGQYNEQFF
TRBV19,.,.,TRBJ1-2,CASSPGEVGFYGYTF
TRBV6-1,.,many,TRBJ2-5,CASSSTQETQYF
TRBV2,TRBD1,many,TRBJ2-7,CASSTGGLAYEQYF
TRBV12-3/TRBV12-4,TRBD2,many,TRBJ2-5,CASSWGLAGGRETQYF
TRBV10-2,.,many,TRBJ2-5,CASSAWGLAETQYF
TRBV2,.,many,TRBJ2-2,CASSDSRVGNTGELFF
TRBV2,.,many,TRBJ2-7,CASSRAFSYEQYF
TRBV28,.,.,TRBJ1-5,CASSPKWGQPQHF
TRBV30,.,many,TRBJ2-1,CAWRPYNEQFF
TRBV13,.,many,TRBJ2-4,CASSLRKVDIQYF
TRBV30,.,many,TRBJ2-3,CAWSVPRAFSTDTQYF
TRBV6-1,TRBD1,many,TRBJ1-1,CASSSRDRVWVAFF
TRBV28,.,.,TRBJ1-4,CASSLAFATNEKLFF
TRBV20-1,.,.,TRBJ2-2,CSARGYRDVQPNIPNTGELFF
TRBV20-1,TRBD2,.,TRBJ2-3,CSAGTSGRNSDTQYF
TRBV20-1,.,.,TRBJ1-6,CSASGTPNSPLHF